This is a list of T cell receptor beta chains from one sample in a study of neurological immune-mediated disorders. Each CDR3 protein gets one entry after TCRdb re-called the 5' RACE reads with MiXCR. This table holds roughly 70,000 distinct CDR3 sequences, about 4% found once. The specimen sequenced was PBMCs. These receptors originate from a man aged 25-45 years with multiple sclerosis. CDR3s include the opening cysteine and the closing phenylalanine or tryptophan. D genes are given only for firm matches. The size field reads once, few, many, or a class for an expanded clone.

CDR3 protein | CDR3 DNA | J gene | clone size | D gene | V gene | CDR3 length
CASSLGGQSRGEQYF | TGCGCCAGCAGCTTGGGGGGACAAAGCCGGGGCGAGCAGTACTTC | TRBJ2-7 | many | . | TRBV5-1 | 15
CASSRVQETQYF | TGTGCCAGCAGTAGGGTCCAAGAGACCCAGTACTTC | TRBJ2-5 | many | . | TRBV6-6 | 12
CASSFGQGNTIYF | TGTGCCAGCAGCTTCGGACAGGGAAACACCATATATTTT | TRBJ1-3 | many | . | TRBV7-8 | 13
CASSQEIFYEQYF | TGTGCCAGCAGCCAAGAGATCTTTTACGAGCAGTACTTC | TRBJ2-7 | many | . | TRBV3-1 | 13
CASSLYAVSSGANVLTF | TGCGCCAGCAGCTTGTATGCGGTTTCCTCTGGGGCCAACGTCCTGACTTTC | TRBJ2-6 | many | . | TRBV5-1 | 17
CASSVGQGAGYGYTF | TGTGCCAGCAGCGTGGGACAGGGGGCAGGCTATGGCTACACCTTC | TRBJ1-2 | many | TRBD1 | TRBV7-9 | 15
CSARWTGGHTEAFF | TGCAGTGCTAGATGGACAGGGGGACACACTGAAGCTTTCTTT | TRBJ1-1 | few | TRBD1 | TRBV20-1 | 14
CASSLAGGNEQFF | TGTGCCAGCAGCTTAGCAGGTGGGAATGAGCAGTTCTTC | TRBJ2-1 | many | . | TRBV7-8 | 13
CASRQAYNSPLHF | TGCGCCAGCAGACAAGCCTATAATTCACCCCTCCACTTT | TRBJ1-6 | many | . | TRBV5-1 | 13
CASSRTVKETQYF | TGCGCCAGCAGCCGGACAGTTAAAGAGACCCAGTACTTC | TRBJ2-5 | many | . | TRBV5-1 | 13